This T cell receptor beta chain was captured by sequencing in a study of response to subunit inactivated influenza vaccine. The CDR3 contains 14 residues. Germline V CDR1 and CDR2: DFQATT, SNEGSKA (reference sequence). The V and J ends lost 1 base and 7 bases, in that order; junction bases with no gene match: 7. TCRdb re-derived calls from the RT-PCR reads in MiXCR, one entry per CDR3 protein. Of 500,000 to 700,000 distinct CDR3 sequences listed, under 25% are singletons. This sample also appeared in a second study, on T cells expressing NK-cell markers. That paper adds: Libraries used 5'RACE template switching adding universal primer site and UMIs. Cells sorted as CD3+CD56+NKG2C+, CD3+CD56+NKG2C- and CD3+CD56-NKG2C+ T cells supplied the TCR beta repertoires.

The sample consisted of CD4+ T cells sorted from PBMCs, taken 11 to 12 days after vaccination. This receptor was taken from a man aged 45 to 65 who received an inactivated influenza vaccine. The V and J genes are TRBV20-1 and TRBJ2-7; TRBD1 aligns across 10 bases. For the CDR3, the DNA is TGCAGTGCTAGAGCCGGGACAGGGGTAGGGGAGCAGTACTTC. This sequence encodes CSARAGTGVGEQYF.